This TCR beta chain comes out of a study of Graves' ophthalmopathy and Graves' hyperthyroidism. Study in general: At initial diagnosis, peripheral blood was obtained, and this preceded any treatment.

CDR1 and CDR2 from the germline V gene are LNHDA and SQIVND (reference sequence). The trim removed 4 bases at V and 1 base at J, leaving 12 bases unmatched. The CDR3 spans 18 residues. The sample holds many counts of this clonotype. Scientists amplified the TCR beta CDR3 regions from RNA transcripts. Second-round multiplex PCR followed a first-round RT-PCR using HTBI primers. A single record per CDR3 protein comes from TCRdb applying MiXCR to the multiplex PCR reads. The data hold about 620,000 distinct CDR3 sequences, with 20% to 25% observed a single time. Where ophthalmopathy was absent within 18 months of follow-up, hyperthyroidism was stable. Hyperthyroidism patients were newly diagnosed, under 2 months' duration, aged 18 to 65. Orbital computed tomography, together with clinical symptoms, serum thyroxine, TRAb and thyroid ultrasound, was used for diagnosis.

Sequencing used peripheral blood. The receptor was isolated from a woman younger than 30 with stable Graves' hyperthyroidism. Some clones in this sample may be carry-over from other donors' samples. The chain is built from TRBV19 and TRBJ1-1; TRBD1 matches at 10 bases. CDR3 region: CASSTPSDRGPRNTEAFF. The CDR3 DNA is TGTGCCAGTAGTACACCATCCGACAGGGGGCCTCGGAACACTGAAGCTTTCTTT. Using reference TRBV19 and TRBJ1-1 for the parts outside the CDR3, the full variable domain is DGGITQSPKYLFRKEGQNVTLSCEQNLNHDAMYWYRQDPGQGLRLIYYSQIVNDFQKGDIAEGYSVSREKKESFPLTVTSAQKNPTAFYLCASSTPSDRGPRNTEAFFGQGTRLTVV.